This entry lists 8 T cell receptor beta chains sequenced from one sample in a study of T cell responses to AZD1222 COVID-19 vaccine. The method was immunoSEQ multiplex PCR; TCRdb's version includes in-frame clones alone and lacks a portion of them. The sample yields roughly 70,000 clones, 60% to 85% seen once. This specimen consisted of peripheral blood, obtained on day 0 of MenACWY control vaccination. These receptors all come from an adult in good health.

The chain employs TRBV6-5 and TRBJ1-1, with 8 bases fitting TRBD1. Germline lookup yields CDR1 MNHEY and CDR2 SVGAGI. This CDR3 is 15 amino acids long. Losses at the gene ends were 4 bases for V and 1 base for J; bases not matched to a gene: 5. The chain's CDR3 is CASSLGQDGNTEAFF. The DNA of the CDR3 is TGTGCCAGCAGTTTGGGACAGGACGGGAACACTGAAGCTTTCTTT.

This sequence joins TRBV4-2 and TRBJ2-1, with a weak D call TRBD2 (6 bases). Germline V lookup: CDR1 LGHNA, CDR2 YNFKEQ. V was trimmed by 1 base and J by 9 bases, leaving 22 bases between them. This CDR3 spans 17 amino acids. CDR3 sequence: CASSQGFLARGAGEQFF. As DNA, the CDR3 is TGTGCCAGCAGCCAAGGGTTTCTAGCGAGAGGTGCCGGTGAGCAGTTCTTC.

This clone was recorded a few times. The V call is TRBV5-1, the J call TRBJ1-2; TRBD1 matches 7 bases. From germline, CDR1 is SGHRS and CDR2 YFSETQ. This CDR3 contains 13 residues. J gave up 10 bases and V 4 bases, and 10 bases lay outside the gene matches. DNA of the CDR3: TGCGCCAGCAGCCCTTCGGACAGGAAAGCCTACACCTTC. Its protein product is CASSPSDRKAYTF. Combining the CDR3 with reference TRBV5-1 and TRBJ1-2 gives the whole variable domain KAGVTQTPRYLIKTRGQQVTLSCSPISGHRSVSWYQQTPGQGLQFLFEYFSETQRNKGNFPGRFSGRQFSNSRSEMNVSTLELGDSALYLCASSPSDRKAYTFGSGTRLTVV.

This clone has only a few counts. This chain joins TRBV19 and TRBJ1-1, with D possibly being TRBD1 (5 bases). This CDR3 comprises 14 residues. The ends were cut back, 6 bases at V and 0 bases at J, with 11 bases in the middle. Germline-derived CDR1 and CDR2 are LNHDA and SQIVND (reference sequence). For the CDR3, the DNA is TGTGCCAGTAGGCCGGGGCCTATGAACACTGAAGCTTTCTTT. It translates to CASRPGPMNTEAFF.

The rearrangement links TRBV2 to TRBJ2-7, with D perhaps matching TRBD1 (6 bases). The CDR3 runs to 14 residues. Per germline, CDR1 SNHLY and CDR2 FYNNEI. V lost 3 bases to trimming and J lost 2 bases, with 11 bases between them. The CDR3 nucleotides are TGTGCCAGCAGTGAGGGGGCAGGGGCCTACGAGCAGTACTTC. Translated: CASSEGAGAYEQYF.

The CDR3: CASSLTSGSYNEQFF. For the CDR3, the DNA is TGTGCCAGCAGCTTGACTAGTGGTTCCTACAATGAGCAGTTCTTC. V gene TRBV11-2 combines with J gene TRBJ2-1, with a weak D call TRBD2 (6 bases). Per the germline V gene, CDR1 is SGHAT and CDR2 is FQNNGV. This CDR3 spans 15 amino acids. V lost 3 bases and J lost 1, with 10 bases in between.

The CDR3 here is CASSLSKVLQGSTDTQYF. DNA for the CDR3: TGTGCCAGCAGCTTGTCCAAGGTACTCCAGGGGAGCACAGATACGCAGTATTTT. This sequence joins TRBV5-8 and TRBJ2-3, with a weak D call TRBD1 (6 bases). Trimming shortened V by 1 base and J by 0 bases, and 18 bases separated the two germline ends. Germline CDR1 SGHTS, CDR2 YDEGEE. CDR3 length equals 18 residues.

This chain joins TRBV2 and TRBJ2-5; D is unresolved. This CDR3 has 13 residues. V was trimmed by 1 base and J by 5 bases, leaving 8 bases between them. CDR1 is SNHLY, CDR2 FYNNEI, per germline. The CDR3 nucleotides read TGTGCCAGCAGTGAAGGCCCGAAGGAGACCCAGTACTTC. Its protein is CASSEGPKETQYF.